The 20 T cell receptor beta chains given below trace back to one sample, sequenced in a study of blood T cell repertoires in COVID-19. The assay was immunoSEQ multiplex PCR, and TCRdb's table has in-frame clones only and misses some. This sample has around 150,000 clones, with 78% found just once. The sequenced sample was peripheral blood. All receptors derive from a man aged 55 to 70 who had recovered from COVID-19.

The chain combines TRBV10-3 with TRBJ1-1; a weak D match, TRBD1 (5 bases). CDR3 length: 15 residues. The V gene lost 7 bases and the J gene lost 1 base, with 16 bases spanning the gap. Germline CDR1 reads ENHRY; CDR2 reads SYGVKD. This chain's CDR3 is CAITTGGLGNTEAFF. The CDR3 nucleotides read TGTGCCATCACCACGGGGGGGTTAGGGAACACTGAAGCTTTCTTT.

The rearrangement links TRBV25-1 to TRBJ2-7; possibly TRBD1 for D (6 bases). This CDR3 contains 13 residues. Germline V lookup: CDR1 MGHDK, CDR2 SYGVNS. With 4 bases removed from V and 3 bases from J, the gap between germline ends came to 10 bases. The DNA of the CDR3 is TGTGCCAGCAGTGGGACAGTAAACTACGAGCAGTACTTC. This translates into CASSGTVNYEQYF.

V gene TRBV7-8 combines with J gene TRBJ2-7; 7 positions match TRBD1. Germline loops: CDR1 SGHVS, CDR2 FQNEAQ. The CDR3 extends over 14 amino acids. V lost 3 bases to trimming and J lost 4 bases; unmatched junction nucleotides: 6. The CDR3 coding sequence is TGTGCCAGCAGCTTTTCACGACAGGGTTACGAGCAGTACTTC. Translated: CASSFSRQGYEQYF.

V gene TRBV25-1 combines with J gene TRBJ2-3; 7 bases line up with TRBD2. V lost 5 bases to trimming and J lost 0 bases; unmatched junction nucleotides: 14. The CDR3 loop spans 18 amino acids. From germline, CDR1 is MGHDK and CDR2 SYGVNS. CDR3 bases: TGTGCCAGCAGTCGGAGGTATGCGGGGGACGCTAGCACAGATACGCAGTATTTT. Its translation is CASSRRYAGDASTDTQYF.

Of note for this clone: The sample carries other DNA sequences with the same CDR3. This CDR3 is CASSPRTGGSNQPQHF. In nucleotides, the CDR3 is TGTGCCAGTAGTCCCCGGACAGGGGGCAGCAATCAGCCCCAGCATTTT. The rearrangement uses TRBV19 and TRBJ1-5, with 11 bases fitting TRBD1. CDR1 and CDR2 from the germline V gene are LNHDA and SQIVND (reference sequence). V was clipped by 5 bases and J by 1 base; unmatched bases: 4. This CDR3 comprises 16 residues.

V usage is TRBV6-5 and J usage is TRBJ2-7, with D perhaps TRBD1 (6 bases). The germline V gene has CDR1 MNHEY and CDR2 SVGAGI. The CDR3 loop spans 14 amino acids. V was trimmed by 4 bases and J by 6 bases, leaving 16 bases between them. The CDR3 nucleotides read TGTGCCAGCAGTTTGGCCGGCCTCAGGGGCGAGCAGTACTTC. Protein sequence: CASSLAGLRGEQYF.

This sequence joins TRBV19 and TRBJ2-5, with D perhaps TRBD1 (6 bases). Germline assignment: CDR1 LNHDA and CDR2 SQIVND (reference sequence). V lost 1 base, J lost 4 bases, and 10 bases lay in between. The length of the CDR3 is 14 residues. CDR3 amino acids: CASSIGQAGETQYF. In nucleotides, the CDR3 is TGTGCCAGTAGTATAGGACAGGCGGGAGAGACCCAGTACTTC. The full variable domain, completed using reference TRBV19 and TRBJ2-5, is DGGITQSPKYLFRKEGQNVTLSCEQNLNHDAMYWYRQDPGQGLRLIYYSQIVNDFQKGDIAEGYSVSREKKESFPLTVTSAQKNPTAFYLCASSIGQAGETQYFGPGTRLLVL.

Notes on this clone: Germline and junction disagree at one end, which may indicate a read error. J is TRBJ1-5 and V is TRBV7-2; 7 nucleotides agree with TRBD1. CDR3 length: 14 residues. Germline CDR1 reads SGHTA; CDR2 reads FQGNSA. CDR3 nucleotides: TGTGCCAGCAGTTTAGGGACAGCTAATCAGCCCCAGCATTTT. It translates to CASSLGTANQPQHF.

This clone was detected only a few times. This CDR3 is CASSLDTGRGQYF. The CDR3 bases are TGTGCCAGCAGCTTAGATACAGGGCGAGGGCAGTACTTC. This sequence joins TRBV7-8 and TRBJ2-7, with D possibly TRBD1 on 6 matching bases. V lost 1 base and J 9 bases, leaving 13 bases between the germline ends. The CDR3 covers 13 residues. Germline values: CDR1 SGHVS, CDR2 FQNEAQ.

This chain uses TRBV19 with TRBJ1-4; D may be TRBD1 (6 bases). The V gene lost 5 bases and the J gene lost 8 bases, with 18 bases spanning the gap. The CDR3 has 15 amino acids. The germline CDR1 and CDR2 sequences are LNHDA and SQIVND (reference sequence). The CDR3 DNA reads TGTGCCAGTAGTGGGGCAGGGGCCCGGCGGGAAAAACTGTTTTTT. Amino acid sequence: CASSGAGARREKLFF.

In this sample, this clone turned up once. This chain links TRBV7-2 with TRBJ2-7; 10 bases are shared with TRBD1. Germline CDR1 is SGHTA and CDR2 is FQGNSA. This CDR3 has 16 residues. Germline trimming cut 3 bases from V and 6 bases from J; bases unmatched to any gene: 11. The CDR3 region is CASSFAPGQGRFEQYF. In DNA, the CDR3 is TGTGCCAGCAGCTTTGCACCGGGACAGGGGAGGTTCGAGCAGTACTTC.

The CDR3 DNA reads TGTGCCAGCAGTTACTCTGCAGGGGGATATAATTCACCCCTCCACTTT. It codes for CASSYSAGGYNSPLHF. This sequence joins TRBV6-2 or TRBV6-3 and TRBJ1-6, with TRBD1 identical over 7 bases. The germline CDR1 and CDR2 sequences are MNHEY and SVGEGT. The CDR3 sequence is 16 residues long. J was trimmed by 4 bases and V by 0 bases; bases with no gene match: 3.

The J gene is TRBJ1-5, the V gene TRBV24-1, with a possible D match to TRBD1 (5 bases). CDR1 KGHDR and CDR2 SFDVKD come from the germline V gene. Trimming removed 2 bases at V and 2 bases at J, with 9 bases between. CDR3 length: 15 amino acids. CDR3 sequence reads: CATSDSGGGNQPQHF. CDR3 in DNA: TGTGCCACCAGTGATTCCGGGGGGGGCAATCAGCCCCAGCATTTT.

The J gene is TRBJ1-2, the V gene TRBV4-1, with a possible D match to TRBD1 (5 bases). Trimming left V 1 base short and J 7 bases short, with 19 bases between. Germline V lookup: CDR1 MGHRA, CDR2 YSYEKL. The CDR3 extends over 16 amino acids. CDR3 DNA: TGCGCCAGCAGCCAAGCATTACAGGTGGTCCTATTTGGCTACACCTTC. This codes for CASSQALQVVLFGYTF.

The chain couples TRBV5-6 to TRBJ1-1; 8 bases are shared with TRBD1. Losses at the gene ends were 4 bases for V and 5 bases for J; bases not matched to a gene: 13. The germline gives CDR1 SGHDT, CDR2 YYEEEE. The CDR3 is 16 residues long. CDR3 loop: CASSRRTGWVRTEAFF. CDR3 in DNA: TGTGCCAGCAGCCGCCGGACAGGGTGGGTCCGGACTGAAGCTTTCTTT.

The genes are TRBV7-9 and TRBJ2-1, with 11 bases fitting TRBD2. Germline lookup yields CDR1 SEHNR and CDR2 FQNEAQ (reference sequence). The junction had 10 bases not matched to a gene; V was cut back by 1 base and J by 5 bases. CDR3 size: 18 residues. The CDR3 coding sequence is TGTGCCAGCAGCTTAGGAGCCCCCGGGACTAGCGGTCACAATGAGCAGTTCTTC. Protein sequence: CASSLGAPGTSGHNEQFF.

V and J are TRBV7-2 and TRBJ2-7; 10 bases are shared with TRBD1. Germline-derived CDR1 and CDR2 are SGHTA and FQGNSA. With 3 bases clipped from V and 4 bases from J, the junction kept 3 bases outside the gene matches. The CDR3 is 14 residues long. CDR3 amino acids: CASSLDRGFYEQYF. The CDR3 region has the DNA TGTGCCAGCAGCTTGGACAGGGGGTTTTACGAGCAGTACTTC.

The V call is TRBV4-3, the J call TRBJ1-4; possible D gene TRBD1, 6 bases. CDR1 and CDR2 from the germline V gene are LGHNA and YSLEER. CDR3 length equals 14 residues. V was clipped by 4 bases and J by 4 bases, with 10 bases between them. This CDR3 reads CASSLDRYNEKLFF. The CDR3 DNA follows: TGCGCCAGCAGCCTAGACAGGTATAATGAAAAACTGTTTTTT.

The chain links TRBV19 to TRBJ2-3; possibly TRBD2 for D (6 bases). V was clipped by 5 bases and J by 8 bases, with 20 bases between them. The CDR3 covers 15 residues. Germline CDR1 LNHDA, CDR2 SQIVND (reference sequence). For the CDR3, the DNA is TGTGCCAGTAGTGCGGGACCTTCGGGAGTTGGTACGCAGTATTTT. Its translation: CASSAGPSGVGTQYF.

The CDR3 nucleotides are TGTGCCAGCAGTTTAGGGGGACAGAACTATGGCTACACCTTC. It codes for CASSLGGQNYGYTF. V gene TRBV28 combines with J gene TRBJ1-2; TRBD1 matches 7 bases. With V trimmed by 2 bases and J by 2 bases, 2 bases remained unmatched. Germline loops: CDR1 MDHEN, CDR2 SYDVKM. This CDR3 region has 14 residues.